The rows below give T cell receptor beta chains drawn from one sample of a study of T cell responses to AZD1222 COVID-19 vaccine. The data were produced by immunoSEQ multiplex PCR, yet TCRdb's version contains in-frame clones alone and is incomplete. The table shows about 130,000 clones, with roughly 92% occurring only once. The source was peripheral blood, collected on day 0 of AZD1222 vaccination. The origin of the receptors is an adult in good health. CDR3s include the opening cysteine and the closing phenylalanine or tryptophan. The D gene is left open where the match is weak. Where a row states a size, it is once, few, many or the class of an expanded clone; other rows omit it.

D,size,J,V,CDR3,DNA
-,-,TRBJ2-1,TRBV5-1,CASSAYNNEQFF,TGCGCCAGCAGCGCGTACAACAATGAGCAGTTCTTC
-,-,TRBJ1-2,TRBV11-2,CASSSTSGVNYGYTF,TGTGCCAGCAGCTCGACCTCCGGGGTGAACTATGGCTACACCTTC
TRBD2,once,TRBJ2-1,TRBV5-1,CASSPNSGSSYNEQFF,TGCGCCAGCAGCCCGAATAGCGGGAGCTCCTACAATGAGCAGTTCTTC
-,-,TRBJ1-6,TRBV30,CAWSTSRNSPLHF,TGTGCCTGGAGTACGAGTAGGAATTCACCCCTCCACTTT
-,-,TRBJ2-5,TRBV30,CAWTATKRQTQYF,TGTGCCTGGACCGCTACAAAGCGACAGACCCAGTACTTC
-,-,TRBJ1-6,TRBV7-8,CASSLSTGTSPLHF,TGTGCCAGCAGCTTATCGACAGGAACTTCACCCCTCCACTTT
TRBD1,-,TRBJ2-2,TRBV23-1,CASSLQQPGQGINTGELFF,TGCGCCAGCAGTCTCCAACAACCGGGACAGGGGATCAACACCGGGGAGCTGTTTTTT
TRBD1,few,TRBJ1-4,TRBV7-9,CASSLDRATNEKLFF,TGTGCCAGCAGCTTGGACAGGGCAACTAATGAAAAACTGTTTTTT
-,once,TRBJ1-3,TRBV10-3,CAISEGGNTIYF,TGTGCCATCAGTGAGGGGGGAAACACCATATATTTT
TRBD1,-,TRBJ1-2,TRBV5-1,CASSRTGKDYGYTF,TGCGCCAGCAGCCGGACAGGGAAGGACTATGGCTACACCTTC
TRBD1,-,TRBJ1-2,TRBV3-1/TRBV3-2,CASSPVTGTGGQGYTF,TGTGCCAGCAGCCCGGTGACCGGGACAGGGGGCCAGGGCTACACCTTC
-,-,TRBJ1-2,TRBV21-1,CASSKTSGGVGYTF,TGTGCCAGCAGCAAAACCTCAGGGGGCGTTGGCTACACCTTC
TRBD1,-,TRBJ2-7,TRBV11-3,CASSPGQGDYEQYF,TGTGCCAGCAGCCCCGGACAGGGCGACTACGAGCAGTACTTC
-,-,TRBJ1-1,TRBV4-1,CASRLEPVNTEAFF,TGCGCCAGCAGGCTCGAGCCGGTGAACACTGAAGCTTTCTTT
-,few,TRBJ2-7,TRBV11-3,CASSLGGASYEQYF,TGTGCCAGCAGCTTAGGCGGGGCCTCCTACGAGCAGTACTTC
-,-,TRBJ1-2,TRBV30,CAWSPGQPSGGYGYTF,TGTGCCTGGAGTCCTGGACAGCCGTCCGGGGGCTATGGCTACACCTTC
TRBD2,few,TRBJ2-1,TRBV27,CASSLKAGGPYEQFF,TGTGCCAGCAGCCTAAAGGCGGGAGGGCCCTATGAGCAGTTCTTC
-,-,TRBJ2-1,TRBV3-1/TRBV3-2,CASSHVGSDNEQFF,TGTGCCAGCAGCCACGTCGGGAGTGACAATGAGCAGTTCTTC
TRBD1,-,TRBJ1-1,TRBV19,CASSIVKGARTEAFF,TGTGCCAGTAGTATAGTTAAGGGGGCGCGCACTGAAGCTTTCTTT
-,-,TRBJ2-7,TRBV3-1/TRBV3-2,CASSQVQGNYEQYF,TGTGCCAGCAGCCAAGTGCAGGGAAACTACGAGCAGTACTTC
-,-,TRBJ1-1,TRBV28,CASSPQPGGGTEAFF,TGTGCCAGCAGTCCACAACCGGGGGGGGGCACTGAAGCTTTCTTT
TRBD1,-,TRBJ1-1,TRBV7-9,CASSLGSGGANTEAFF,TGTGCCAGCAGCTTAGGTTCAGGGGGCGCGAACACTGAAGCTTTCTTT
-,-,TRBJ2-3,TRBV12-5,CASGLVVDTQYF,TGTGCTAGTGGTTTGGTGGTGGATACGCAGTATTTT
-,-,TRBJ1-1,TRBV18,CASSPEISPEAFF,TGTGCCAGCTCACCTGAGATCTCCCCTGAAGCTTTCTTT
TRBD1,-,TRBJ1-2,TRBV27,CASSPLPGQAHYGYTF,TGTGCCAGCAGTCCGCTCCCGGGACAGGCCCACTATGGCTACACCTTC
-,-,TRBJ2-7,TRBV5-1,CASSLAGTVVSYEQYF,TGCGCCAGCAGCTTGGCGGGGACGGTGGTCTCCTACGAGCAGTACTTC
-,once,TRBJ1-1,TRBV12-5,CASGLVAPGAFF,TGTGCTAGTGGTTTGGTAGCCCCAGGGGCTTTCTTT
TRBD1,-,TRBJ2-3,TRBV5-1,CASTPQIPGQLFRTDTQYF,TGCGCCAGCACACCCCAAATTCCGGGACAGCTCTTTCGCACAGATACGCAGTATTTT
-,-,TRBJ1-2,TRBV29-1,CSVEVGFGYTF,TGCAGCGTTGAGGTGGGGTTTGGCTACACCTTC
-,-,TRBJ1-4,TRBV15,CATSRAAREKLFF,TGTGCCACCAGCAGAGCCGCAAGAGAAAAACTGTTTTTT
TRBD1,-,TRBJ1-2,TRBV6-5,CASSYSHRTRGGYTF,TGTGCCAGCAGTTACTCGCACAGAACCAGGGGGGGCTACACCTTC
-,once,TRBJ1-1,TRBV4-1,CASSQGTDDMNTEAFF,TGCGCCAGCAGCCAAGGGACAGATGATATGAACACTGAAGCTTTCTTT
-,once,TRBJ1-2,TRBV19,CASSSRLPRGNYGYTF,TGTGCCAGTAGTAGCCGACTACCCAGAGGGAACTATGGCTACACCTTC
-,-,TRBJ2-5,TRBV2,CASSEDQTQYF,TGTGCCAGCAGTGAGGATCAGACCCAGTACTTC
TRBD2,-,TRBJ2-5,TRBV9,CASSVGGGPDETQYF,TGTGCCAGCAGCGTGGGGGGAGGGCCGGATGAGACCCAGTACTTC
-,-,TRBJ1-3,TRBV7-8,CASTPRRVGSGNTIYF,TGTGCCAGCACCCCCCGGCGGGTAGGATCTGGAAACACCATATATTTT
-,-,TRBJ1-2,TRBV5-1,CASSTDTGDYTF,TGCGCCAGCAGCACTGACACTGGAGACTACACCTTC
-,-,TRBJ2-1,TRBV28,CASSFQRSGYNEQFF,TGTGCCAGCAGTTTTCAGCGAAGTGGGTACAATGAGCAGTTCTTC
-,-,TRBJ2-5,TRBV15,CATSRDRAQETQYF,TGTGCCACCAGCAGAGACAGAGCTCAAGAGACCCAGTACTTC
TRBD1,few,TRBJ1-5,TRBV19,CASSILGQGGTSNQPQHF,TGTGCCAGTAGTATACTTGGACAGGGGGGGACGAGCAATCAGCCCCAGCATTTT
-,once,TRBJ2-1,TRBV19,CASSIIGSAYNEQFF,TGTGCCAGTAGTATCATCGGGAGTGCTTACAATGAGCAGTTCTTC
TRBD2,-,TRBJ2-5,TRBV5-4,CASSPRTSGRGGETQYF,TGTGCCAGCAGCCCGAGGACTAGCGGGAGGGGAGGCGAGACCCAGTACTTC
-,once,TRBJ1-2,TRBV5-4,CASSTTGTNYGYTF,TGTGCCAGCAGCACTACAGGGACCAACTATGGCTACACCTTC
-,-,TRBJ2-2,TRBV27,CASSLVGSAGELFF,TGTGCCAGCAGTTTAGTAGGGAGTGCCGGGGAGCTGTTTTTT
-,-,TRBJ2-1,TRBV6-2/TRBV6-3,CASSYGEAGNEQFF,TGTGCCAGCAGTTACGGGGAAGCCGGGAATGAGCAGTTCTTC
-,-,TRBJ2-7,TRBV6-5,CASSRTGPGNEQYF,TGTGCCAGCAGTAGAACGGGGCCGGGGAACGAGCAGTACTTC